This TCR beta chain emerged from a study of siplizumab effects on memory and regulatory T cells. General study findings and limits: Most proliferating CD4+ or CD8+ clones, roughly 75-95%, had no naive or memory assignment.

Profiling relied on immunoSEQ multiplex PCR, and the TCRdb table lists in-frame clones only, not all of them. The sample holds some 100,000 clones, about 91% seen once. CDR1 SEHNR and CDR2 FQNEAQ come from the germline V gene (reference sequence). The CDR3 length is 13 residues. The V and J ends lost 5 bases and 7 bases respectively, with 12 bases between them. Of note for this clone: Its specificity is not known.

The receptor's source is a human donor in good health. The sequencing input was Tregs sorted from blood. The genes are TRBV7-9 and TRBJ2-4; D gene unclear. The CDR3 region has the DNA TGTGCCAGCAGCCTAGATCTGTTGAACATTCAGTACTTC. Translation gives CASSLDLLNIQYF.